These 12 T cell receptor beta chains were all obtained from the same sample, sequenced in a study of T cell responses to AZD1222 COVID-19 vaccine. TCRdb's copy holds only in-frame clones and misses some; the assay was immunoSEQ multiplex PCR. This sample yields 150,000 to 200,000 clones, of which 85% to 95% are seen a single time; roughly 1.7% belongs to the top ten. Here the sequenced sample was peripheral blood, taken 28 days after the second AZD1222 dose. The receptors were gathered from an adult who received the AZD1222 COVID-19 vaccine.

V usage is TRBV5-1 and J usage is TRBJ2-7; maybe TRBD2 (6 bases). Germline loops: CDR1 SGHRS, CDR2 YFSETQ. CDR3 size: 14 residues. V was trimmed by 5 bases and J by 5 bases, leaving 17 bases between them. The CDR3 DNA reads TGCGCCAGCAGTCCTTCTGAGGGACTCGACGAGCAGTACTTC. It translates to CASSPSEGLDEQYF.

This clone was detected once. The chain carries TRBV4-1 and TRBJ1-6; no definite D call. V dropped 1 base and J dropped 7 bases, with 14 bases sitting between them. The CDR3 runs 16 residues. Germline loops: CDR1 MGHRA, CDR2 YSYEKL. CDR3 amino acids: CASSQAAGMRNSPLHF. DNA for the CDR3: TGCGCCAGCAGCCAAGCGGCGGGAATGCGGAATTCACCCCTCCACTTT.

This clone occurred a few times. Distinct nucleotide sequences in the sample also encode this CDR3. V and J are TRBV27 and TRBJ2-1, with 8 bases aligning to TRBD2. The V segment lost 3 bases and the J segment 4 bases; nucleotides outside the gene matches: 2. Germline V gene data show CDR1 as MNHEY and CDR2 as SMNVEV (reference sequence). The CDR3 consists of 14 residues. CDR3 DNA sequence: TGTGCCAGCAGTTTGGCGGGAGGTTACAATGAGCAGTTCTTC. The encoded protein is CASSLAGGYNEQFF.

The chain links TRBV5-1 to TRBJ2-1; possible D gene TRBD2, 5 bases. The V end lost 0 bases, the J end lost 7 bases, and 14 bases lay between the germline ends. This CDR3 has 15 amino acids. Germline V gene lookup returns CDR1 SGHRS and CDR2 YFSETQ. The CDR3 protein is CASSLVVGSGNEQFF. The CDR3 nucleotides read TGCGCCAGCAGCTTGGTTGTGGGAAGCGGTAATGAGCAGTTCTTC.

Note on this clone: An end of the junction does not agree with germline; a read error may underlie this. This chain links TRBV9 with TRBJ1-2, with 9 nucleotides matching TRBD1. The germline CDR1 and CDR2 sequences are SGDLS and YYNGEE. The CDR3 covers 14 residues. The CDR3 DNA is TGTGCCAGCAGCGTAGAGGACAGGGGCTATAGCTACACCTTC. Its translation is CASSVEDRGYSYTF.

This sequence joins TRBV7-9 and TRBJ2-5; tentatively, D is TRBD1 (6 bases). The CDR3 is made up of 19 amino acids. V was pared by 3 bases and J by 5 bases, with 28 bases between. Germline V gene data show CDR1 as SEHNR and CDR2 as FQNEAQ (reference sequence). CDR3: CASSLGIGPLTGRGETQYF. DNA for the CDR3: TGTGCCAGCAGCTTGGGGATAGGACCTCTTACGGGAAGGGGGGAGACCCAGTACTTC.

This clone was detected only a few times. V gene TRBV9 combines with J gene TRBJ2-5, with 10 bases identical to TRBD2. The CDR3 contains 14 residues. J was trimmed by 7 bases and V by 5 bases; bases with no gene match: 8. Germline CDR1 SGDLS, CDR2 YYNGEE. In DNA form, the CDR3 reads TGTGCCAGCAGTCCGGGACTAGCGTCAGGGACCCAGTACTTC. Its translation is CASSPGLASGTQYF.

The rearrangement uses TRBV4-3 and TRBJ1-4; D uncertain. The germline V gene encodes CDR1 LGHNA and CDR2 YSLEER. With 8 bases removed from V and 2 bases from J, the gap between germline ends came to 15 bases. The CDR3 is made up of 15 amino acids. CDR3 residues: CASSTAVGTNEKLFF. The CDR3 bases are TGCGCCAGCTCTACCGCGGTGGGGACTAATGAAAAACTGTTTTTT.

CDR3 DNA: TGTGCCAGTAGTGTTCTCGCGGGGAGCAATCAGCCCCAGCATTTT. It is translated as CASSVLAGSNQPQHF. The rearrangement uses TRBV19 and TRBJ1-5; D uncertain. Trimming cost V 5 bases and J 1 base, with 12 bases left between them. This CDR3 has 15 amino acids. From germline, CDR1 is LNHDA and CDR2 SQIVND (reference sequence).

The chain couples TRBV5-5 to TRBJ1-2; 7 bases match TRBD1. The trim removed 0 bases at V and 5 bases at J, leaving 4 bases unmatched. The CDR3 has 14 amino acids. CDR1 and CDR2 from the germline V gene are SGHKS and YYEKEE (reference sequence). The CDR3 sequence: CASSLGTGTYGYTF. The CDR3 DNA reads as TGTGCCAGCAGCTTGGGGACAGGAACTTATGGCTACACCTTC.

Only one count was recorded for this clone. This chain uses TRBV6-1 with TRBJ2-2, with TRBD2 identical over 11 bases. The CDR3 totals 16 residues. Germline-derived CDR1 and CDR2 are MNHNS and SASEGT. J lost 5 bases, V lost 4 bases, and 6 bases had no gene match. The CDR3 coding sequence is TGTGCCAGCAGTGGAGGGACTAGCGGCTTAACCGGGGAGCTGTTTTTT. This gives the protein CASSGGTSGLTGELFF.

The chain is built from TRBV6-1 and TRBJ1-2; 11 bases line up with TRBD1. This CDR3 has 16 residues. Germline CDR1 reads MNHNS; CDR2 reads SASEGT. Unmatched junction bases numbered 10, after V lost 2 bases and J lost 8 bases. The CDR3, as DNA: TGTGCCAGCAGTGAAACTATTGGGACAGGGGGTAGCGGCTACACCTTC. This gives the protein CASSETIGTGGSGYTF.